This T cell receptor beta chain derives from a study of blood T cell repertoires in COVID-19. At the level of the study: Nucleic acid was either cDNA or gDNA, and it came from T cells, B-cell-depleted T cells, or PBMCs.

Per the study methods: Amplification with reference gene primers provided the estimates of nucleated cell counts. Assay: immunoSEQ multiplex PCR; the TCRdb copy retains only in-frame clones and omits some. D and trimming were read from the DNA, whereas the V and J calls and clone size are those reported in that table. Here the sample spans some 240,000 clones, around 80% being singletons. After removal of 0 bases from V and 4 bases from J, the junction contained 6 bases not matched to a gene. The germline V gene has CDR1 SQVTM and CDR2 ANQGSEA. This CDR3 is 15 amino acids long. This sequence originates from a woman aged 40 to 50 who had recovered from COVID-19. The V call is TRBV29-1, the J call TRBJ1-2; 9 bases agree with TRBD1. Sequencing input: peripheral blood. The CDR3: CSVEDKGQGLYGYTF. CDR3 coding DNA: TGCAGCGTTGAAGATAAGGGACAGGGCCTCTATGGCTACACCTTC.